Below are 10 T cell receptor beta chains sequenced from a single sample in a study of blood T cell repertoires in COVID-19. Assay: immunoSEQ multiplex PCR; the TCRdb copy retains only in-frame clones and omits some. The sample includes approximately 210,000 clones, 83% of them seen just once. Specimen: peripheral blood. The source is a man aged 45-65 years with active or convalescent COVID-19.

The rearrangement links TRBV9 to TRBJ1-2, with 8 bases that match TRBD1. The CDR3 is 14 residues long. Germline CDR1 is SGDLS and CDR2 is YYNGEE. The ends lost 3 bases at V and 0 bases at J; junction bases unmatched: 1. CDR3 loop: CASSAGQANYGYTF. For the CDR3, the DNA is TGTGCCAGCAGCGCGGGACAGGCTAACTATGGCTACACCTTC.

The gene calls are TRBV30 and TRBJ1-2, with D maybe TRBD1 (6 bases). CDR1 is GTSNPN and CDR2 is SVGIG in the germline V gene (reference sequence). This CDR3 comprises 13 residues. Trimming removed 0 bases from V and 3 bases from J, with 8 bases in between. The CDR3 nucleotides are TGTGCCTGGAGTGTACACAGGGACTATGGCTACACCTTC. Encoded protein: CAWSVHRDYGYTF.

The chain recombines TRBV6-4 with TRBJ2-7; 12 nucleotides align to TRBD2. CDR1 is MRHNA and CDR2 is SNTAGT in the germline V gene. This CDR3 contains 13 residues. V was clipped by 4 bases and J by 9 bases; unmatched bases: 4. CDR3 DNA sequence: TGTGCCAGCAGTGCGACTAGCGGGGGACGGCAGTACTTC. Amino acid sequence: CASSATSGGRQYF.

V is TRBV2 and J is TRBJ2-5; 9 bases fit TRBD2. Germline V gives CDR1 SNHLY, CDR2 FYNNEI. This CDR3 is 14 amino acids long. J lost 4 bases, V lost 8 bases, and 8 bases had no gene match. The DNA for the CDR3 is TGTGCCAGCGAGGGGACTAGCAGGCGAGAGACCCAGTACTTC. This sequence encodes CASEGTSRRETQYF. The complete variable domain, with remaining parts taken from reference TRBV2 and TRBJ2-5, reads EPEVTQTPSHQVTQMGQEVILRCVPISNHLYFYWYRQILGQKVEFLVSFYNNEISEKSEIFDDQFSVERPDGSNFTLKIRSTKLEDSAMYFCASEGTSRRETQYFGPGTRLLVL.

The chain uses TRBV28 and TRBJ2-3; tentatively, D is TRBD2 (6 bases). The CDR3 runs to 14 residues. Trimming removed 3 bases at V and 1 base at J, with 8 bases between. Germline V gene lookup returns CDR1 MDHEN and CDR2 SYDVKM. CDR3 bases: TGTGCCAGCAGTTTCGTAGCGGGCACAGATACGCAGTATTTT. Its protein is CASSFVAGTDTQYF.

In the case of this clone: At one end, the junction sequence differs from germline, possibly due to a read error. V gene TRBV28 combines with J gene TRBJ2-7; TRBD1 agrees at 10 bases. This CDR3 region has 13 residues. Germline loops: CDR1 MDHEN, CDR2 SYDVKM. CDR3 in amino acids: CASSFRAPGQGNF. The DNA of the CDR3 is TGTGCCAGCAGCTTTAGGGCTCCGGGACAGGGGAACTTC.

The V gene is TRBV6-5, the J gene TRBJ1-2; possibly TRBD1 for D (6 bases). The CDR3 totals 15 residues. V was clipped by 2 bases and J by 5 bases, with 15 bases between them. Germline lookup yields CDR1 MNHEY and CDR2 SVGAGI. The CDR3 DNA reads as TGTGCCAGCAGTTACCTAAGGGACACCGATTATGGCTACACCTTC. This translates into CASSYLRDTDYGYTF.

CDR3 protein: CATSRVGGGRINTGELFF. CDR3 bases: TGTGCCACCAGCAGAGTAGGGGGAGGGCGGATAAACACCGGGGAGCTGTTTTTT. The V and J genes are TRBV15 and TRBJ2-2; tentatively, D is TRBD2 (7 bases). Germline values: CDR1 LNHNV, CDR2 YYDKDF (reference sequence). V was trimmed by 1 base and J by 2 bases, leaving 17 bases between them. This CDR3 has 18 amino acids.

The chain recombines TRBV10-2 with TRBJ2-1, with a possible D match to TRBD1 (7 bases). Trimming stripped 0 bases from V and 9 bases from J, with 21 bases between. Germline CDR1 WSHSY, CDR2 SAAADI. This CDR3 contains 17 residues. CDR3 protein: CASSESGGGGLSIEQFF. In DNA form, the CDR3 reads TGCGCCAGCAGTGAGTCCGGCGGAGGGGGCCTCAGCATTGAGCAGTTCTTC.

This clone was recorded only once. The CDR3 DNA is TGTGCCAGCAGCCGTGGACAGTACTCTGGAAACACCATATATTTT. It encodes CASSRGQYSGNTIYF. The V call is TRBV9, the J call TRBJ1-3; maybe TRBD1 (6 bases). The CDR3 has 15 residues. The V gene's germline CDR1 is SGDLS and CDR2 YYNGEE. Between the trimmed V and J ends, which lost 4 bases and 0 bases, there was a span of 11 bases.